The source of this T cell receptor beta chain is a study of blood T cell repertoires in COVID-19. CDR3 length: 14 residues. Trimming removed 3 bases from V and 2 bases from J, with 10 bases in between. Germline V gives CDR1 SEHNR, CDR2 FQNEAQ (reference sequence). Clones were read by immunoSEQ multiplex PCR, and TCRdb kept only the in-frame ones, dropping some. The sample lists roughly 90,000 clones; about 85% were seen once. The sample taken for sequencing was peripheral blood. The rearrangement uses TRBV7-9 and TRBJ1-2; D ambiguous. The origin of this receptor is a woman aged 80 or over with COVID-19, enrolled during active disease. CDR3: CASSFFFPNYGYTF. The CDR3 nucleotides are TGTGCCAGCAGCTTCTTTTTCCCCAACTATGGCTACACCTTC.